This TCR beta chain appears in the sequencing data of a study of blood T cell repertoires in COVID-19. This CDR3 contains 14 residues. J lost 7 bases, V lost 6 bases, and 6 bases had no gene match. CDR1 is MDHEN and CDR2 is SYDVKM in the germline V gene. Only in-frame clones appear in the TCRdb table, and some are missing; sequencing was by immunoSEQ multiplex PCR. This sample has some 100,000 clones; 75% to 85% occur once, and the top ten carry 7.9%. Material: peripheral blood. This TCR derives from a woman over 75 with active or convalescent COVID-19. The chain is built from TRBV28 and TRBJ1-5; 10 positions match TRBD1. CDR3 bases: TGTGCCAGCAGCACCGGACAGGGGGGGCAGCCCCAGCATTTT. Encoded protein: CASSTGQGGQPQHF.